This is a list of T cell receptor beta chains from one sample in a study of T-cell reconstitution after alpha-beta-depleted transplantation in children. TCRdb re-called the PCR reads with MiXCR, one entry per CDR3 protein. The data hold approximately 800,000 distinct CDR3 sequences, with approximately 15% observed a single time. The sample in question was PBMCs, mostly from graft donor cells, obtained 360 days after TCRalphabeta/CD19-depleted stem cell transplant. Receptors originate from a male patient aged 10 to 17 who had a stem cell transplant for acute lymphoblastic leukemia, so the T cells may come from the graft donor. Both conserved end residues are part of each CDR3. The order of the fields is clone size, V gene, J gene, D gene, CDR3 DNA, CDR3 protein. The D gene is left open where the match is weak. The listing skips clone size in some rows; elsewhere it reads once, few, many or a size class.

abundance: NA; v_gene: TRBV2; j_gene: TRBJ1-1; d_gene: TRBD1; CDR3nt: TGTGCCAGTCGACGGACAGGGAGCCCGAACACTGAAGCTTTCTTT; CDR3aa: CASRRTGSPNTEAFF
abundance: NA; v_gene: TRBV7-9; j_gene: TRBJ2-1; d_gene: TRBD2; CDR3nt: TGTGCCAGCAGGTTAGGACTAGCGGGAGTGTCCTACAATGAGCAGTTCTTC; CDR3aa: CASRLGLAGVSYNEQFF
abundance: few; v_gene: TRBV4-1; j_gene: TRBJ2-7; d_gene: TRBD1; CDR3nt: TGCGCCAGCAGCCAAGCCCGGGACAGGGCGGGTCTCGAGCAGTACTTC; CDR3aa: CASSQARDRAGLEQYF
abundance: few; v_gene: TRBV4-1; j_gene: TRBJ2-7; d_gene: TRBD1; CDR3nt: TGCGCCAGCAGCCAACCCAGACAGGGGGTGGGGGAGCAGTACTTC; CDR3aa: CASSQPRQGVGEQYF
abundance: NA; v_gene: TRBV5-1; j_gene: TRBJ2-3; d_gene: NA; CDR3nt: TGCGCCAGCACCCGACGGCAGGGGGAGGCAGATACGCAGTATTTT; CDR3aa: CASTRRQGEADTQYF
abundance: few; v_gene: TRBV25-1; j_gene: TRBJ2-3; d_gene: NA; CDR3nt: TGTGCCAGCAGTGAAGGCTGGGGACGCACAGATACGCAGTATTTT; CDR3aa: CASSEGWGRTDTQYF
abundance: NA; v_gene: TRBV29-1; j_gene: TRBJ2-2; d_gene: TRBD1; CDR3nt: TGCAGCGTCCGAAGAAGGGGGCGGACGACCGGGGAGCTGTTTTTT; CDR3aa: CSVRRRGRTTGELFF
abundance: NA; v_gene: TRBV21-1; j_gene: TRBJ2-7; d_gene: NA; CDR3nt: TGTGCCAGCGGGAGGGGGACCTACGAGCAGTACTTC; CDR3aa: CASGRGTYEQYF
abundance: NA; v_gene: TRBV30; j_gene: TRBJ2-3; d_gene: TRBD2; CDR3nt: TGTGCCTGGTCTCTCGGGAGGAGCACAGATACGCAGTATTTT; CDR3aa: CAWSLGRSTDTQYF
abundance: few; v_gene: TRBV11-2; j_gene: TRBJ1-2; d_gene: TRBD1; CDR3nt: TGTGCCAGCAGCGGACAGGGGACAACGTACTATGGCTACACCTTC; CDR3aa: CASSGQGTTYYGYTF